The present T cell receptor beta chain was sequenced within a study of T cells in Graves' hyperthyroidism and ophthalmopathy. About this clonotype itself: Its antigen remains unidentified.

Subjects aged 18 to 65 presented with newly diagnosed hyperthyroidism of less than 2 months' duration. There are 18 residues in the CDR3. From germline, CDR1 is MNHNS and CDR2 SASEGT. V dropped 3 bases and J dropped 6; count of bases not matched to a gene: 10. Study results and caveats: Model predictions of ophthalmopathy came a median approximately 6.2 months before onset.

RNA transcripts yielded amplified TCR beta CDR3 regions. RT-PCR in the first round (using the HTBI primer set) targeted the TCR CDR3. One entry per CDR3 protein results from TCRdb running MiXCR on the multiplex PCR reads. The data contain some 370,000 distinct CDR3 sequences, about a sixth of them singletons. The chain employs TRBV6-1 and TRBJ2-1; 14 nucleotides match TRBD2. This sequence originates from a woman in her twenties or thirties with Graves' hyperthyroidism that later progressed to Graves' ophthalmopathy. Sequenced: blood. CDR3 DNA sequence: TGTGCCAGCAGTGACCCAACCCCGGGACTAGCGGGGGTCAATGAGCAGTTCTTC. This gives the protein CASSDPTPGLAGVNEQFF.